This TCR beta chain stems from a study of cytomegalovirus exposure and HLA in healthy donors. PCR involved 60 Vbeta and 13 Jbeta primers. Assay: immunoSEQ multiplex PCR; the TCRdb copy retains only in-frame clones and omits some. This table has some 120,000 clones, over 60% appearing once. There are 14 residues in the CDR3. V lost 5 bases to trimming and J lost 0 bases, with 12 bases between them. Germline CDR1 SGDLS, CDR2 YYNGEE. Comment on this clone: The antigen is unknown.

Study-wide findings and caveats: In a later analysis, TCR beta V- and J-gene trimming showed a link to a missense DCLRE1C variant. In a later analysis, compared with equally common non-associated chains, HLA-associated beta chains were more expanded.

The sample consisted of PBMCs. The origin of this receptor is a woman aged 35 to 49 in good health and CMV-seropositive. The chain is built from TRBV9 and TRBJ2-7; D perhaps matches TRBD2 (5 bases). CDR3 sequence reads: CASSSSGSSYEQYF. The CDR3 DNA reads as TGTGCCAGCAGTTCAAGCGGAAGCTCCTACGAGCAGTACTTC.